This TCR beta chain stems from a study of hypomethylating agent response in myelodysplastic syndrome. Background on the study: The mean patient age was about 70 +/- 6 years, and diploid cytogenetics predominated. Patients with neither complete response nor hematologic improvement were classed non-responders. General study findings and limits: Lack of age-matching between healthy donors and MDS patients could bias comparison.

This CDR3 region has 16 residues. The trim removed 1 base at V and 5 bases at J, leaving 6 bases unmatched. Germline CDR1 is GTSNPN and CDR2 is SVGIG (reference sequence). Sequencing used immunoSEQ multiplex PCR; TCRdb keeps in-frame clones, though not all of them. Of about 10,000 clones in the sample, nearly 85% are singletons; the top ten hold 3% to 4%. As concerns this clone: Its antigen is as yet unknown.

V is TRBV30 and J is TRBJ1-6; 9 nucleotides line up with TRBD1. The sequence came from a human donor with myelodysplastic syndrome. The starting material was bone marrow, obtained before or after starting hypomethylating agent treatment for myelodysplastic syndrome (not recorded which). The CDR3 sequence: CAWSEHRTGDNSPLHF. CDR3 sequence (DNA): TGTGCCTGGAGTGAACACCGGACAGGGGATAATTCACCCCTCCACTTT.